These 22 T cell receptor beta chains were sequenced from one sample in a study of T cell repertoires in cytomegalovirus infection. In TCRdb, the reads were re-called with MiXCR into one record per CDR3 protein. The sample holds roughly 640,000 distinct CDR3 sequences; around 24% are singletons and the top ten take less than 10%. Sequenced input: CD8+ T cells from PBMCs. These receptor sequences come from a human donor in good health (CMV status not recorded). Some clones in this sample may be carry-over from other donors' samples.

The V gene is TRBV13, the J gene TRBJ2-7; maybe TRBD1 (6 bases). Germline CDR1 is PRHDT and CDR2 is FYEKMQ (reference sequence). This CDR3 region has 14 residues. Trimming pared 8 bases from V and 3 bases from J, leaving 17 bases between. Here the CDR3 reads CASAAPGHRYEQYF. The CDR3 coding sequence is TGTGCCAGCGCTGCCCCGGGACACCGCTACGAGCAGTACTTC.

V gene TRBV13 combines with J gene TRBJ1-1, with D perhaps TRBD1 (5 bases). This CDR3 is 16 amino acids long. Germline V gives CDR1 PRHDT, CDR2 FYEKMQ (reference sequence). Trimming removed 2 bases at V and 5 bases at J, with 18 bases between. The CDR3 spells CASSLPGPTMGTEAFF. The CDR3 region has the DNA TGTGCCAGCAGCTTACCGGGACCGACAATGGGGACTGAAGCTTTCTTT. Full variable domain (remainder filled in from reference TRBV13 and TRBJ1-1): AAGVIQSPRHLIKEKRETATLKCYPIPRHDTVYWYQQGPGQDPQFLISFYEKMQSDKGSIPDRFSAQQFSDYHSELNMSSLELGDSALYFCASSLPGPTMGTEAFFGQGTRLTVV.

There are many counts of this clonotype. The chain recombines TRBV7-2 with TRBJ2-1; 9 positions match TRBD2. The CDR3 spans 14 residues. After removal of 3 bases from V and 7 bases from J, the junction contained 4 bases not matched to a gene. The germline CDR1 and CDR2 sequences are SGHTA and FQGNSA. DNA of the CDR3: TGTGCCAGCAGCTTGCGGGGGGGCTATAATGAGCAGTTCTTC. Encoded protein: CASSLRGGYNEQFF.

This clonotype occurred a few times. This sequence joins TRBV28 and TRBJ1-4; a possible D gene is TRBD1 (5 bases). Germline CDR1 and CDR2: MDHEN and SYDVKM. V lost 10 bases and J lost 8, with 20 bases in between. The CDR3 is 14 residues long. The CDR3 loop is CATLGRQGPEKLFF. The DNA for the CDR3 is TGTGCCACCTTGGGGAGGCAGGGTCCCGAAAAACTGTTTTTT.

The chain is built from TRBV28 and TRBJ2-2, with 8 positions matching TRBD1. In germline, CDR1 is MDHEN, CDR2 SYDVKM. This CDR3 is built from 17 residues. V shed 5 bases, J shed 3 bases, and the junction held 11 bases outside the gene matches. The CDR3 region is CASSRGKDRAYTGELFF. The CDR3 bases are TGTGCCAGCAGTCGGGGGAAGGACAGGGCTTACACCGGGGAGCTGTTTTTT.

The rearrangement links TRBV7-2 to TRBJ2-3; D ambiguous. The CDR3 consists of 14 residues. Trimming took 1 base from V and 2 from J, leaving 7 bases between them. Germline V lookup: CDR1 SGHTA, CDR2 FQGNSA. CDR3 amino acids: CASSLERDTDTQYF. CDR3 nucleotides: TGTGCCAGCAGCTTAGAAAGAGACACAGATACGCAGTATTTT.

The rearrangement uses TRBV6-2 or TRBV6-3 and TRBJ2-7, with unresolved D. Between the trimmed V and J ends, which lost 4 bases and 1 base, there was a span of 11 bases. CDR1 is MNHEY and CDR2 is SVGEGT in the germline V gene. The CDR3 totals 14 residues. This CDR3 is CASSWTRKSYEQYV. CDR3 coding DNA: TGTGCCAGCAGTTGGACCCGCAAGTCCTACGAGCAGTACGTC.

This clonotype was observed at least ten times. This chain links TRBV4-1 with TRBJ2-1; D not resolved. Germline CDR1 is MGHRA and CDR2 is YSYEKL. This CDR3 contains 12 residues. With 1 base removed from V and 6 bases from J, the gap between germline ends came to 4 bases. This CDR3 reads CASSQGSNEQFF. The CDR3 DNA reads TGCGCCAGCAGCCAAGGATCCAATGAGCAGTTCTTC.

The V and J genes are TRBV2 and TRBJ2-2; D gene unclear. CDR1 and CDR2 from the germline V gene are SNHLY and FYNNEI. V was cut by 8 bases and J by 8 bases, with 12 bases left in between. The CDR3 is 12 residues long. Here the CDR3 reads CASRTLSGELFF. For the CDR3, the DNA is TGTGCCAGCCGTACTCTTTCGGGGGAGCTGTTTTTT.

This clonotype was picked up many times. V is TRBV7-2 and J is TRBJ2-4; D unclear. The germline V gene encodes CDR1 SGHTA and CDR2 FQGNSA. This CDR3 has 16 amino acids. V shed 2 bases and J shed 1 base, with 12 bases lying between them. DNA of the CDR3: TGTGCCAGCAGCTTAAATCCCAGACGGGCCAAAAACATTCAGTACTTC. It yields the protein CASSLNPRRAKNIQYF.

This CDR3 is CASSSMRGTEAFF. As DNA, the CDR3 is TGTGCCAGCAGCTCGATGAGGGGCACTGAAGCTTTCTTT. The V gene is TRBV14, the J gene TRBJ1-1; a possible D gene is TRBD1 (5 bases). V gave up 5 bases and J gave up 4 bases, with 11 bases separating them. CDR3 length equals 13 residues. Per germline, CDR1 SGHDN and CDR2 FVKESK. The full variable domain, completed using reference TRBV14 and TRBJ1-1, is EAGVTQFPSHSVIEKGQTVTLRCDPISGHDNLYWYRRVMGKEIKFLLHFVKESKQDESGMPNNRFLAERTGGTYSTLKVQPAELEDSGVYFCASSSMRGTEAFFGQGTRLTVV.

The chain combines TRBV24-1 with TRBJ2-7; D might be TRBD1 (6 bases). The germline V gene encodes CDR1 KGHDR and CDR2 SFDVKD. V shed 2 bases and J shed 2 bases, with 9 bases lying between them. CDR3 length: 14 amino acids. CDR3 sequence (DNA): TGTGCCACCAGTGATTCCTCAGGGGCCTACGAGCAGTACTTC. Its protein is CATSDSSGAYEQYF.

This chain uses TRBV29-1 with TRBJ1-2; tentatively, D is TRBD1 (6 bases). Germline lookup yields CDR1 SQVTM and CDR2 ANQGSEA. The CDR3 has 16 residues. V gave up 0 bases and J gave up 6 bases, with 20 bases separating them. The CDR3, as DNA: TGCAGCGTTGAAGATCCCGAAACCTGGGGGGCGGATGGCTACACCTTC. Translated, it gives CSVEDPETWGADGYTF.

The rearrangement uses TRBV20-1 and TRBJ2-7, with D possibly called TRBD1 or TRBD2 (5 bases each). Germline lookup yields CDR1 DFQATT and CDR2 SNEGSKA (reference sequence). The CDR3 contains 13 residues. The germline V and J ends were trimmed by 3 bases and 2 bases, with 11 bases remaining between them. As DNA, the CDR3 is TGCAGTGCTAGCCGGGACCGAGCCTACGAGCAGTACTTC. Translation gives CSASRDRAYEQYF.

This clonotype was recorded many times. The CDR3 loop is CASSSEVRSQETQYF. The CDR3 DNA follows: TGTGCCAGCAGCTCAGAGGTTCGCAGTCAAGAGACCCAGTACTTC. V gene TRBV11-2 combines with J gene TRBJ2-5, with no clear D. Germline V lookup: CDR1 SGHAT, CDR2 FQNNGV. The CDR3 totals 15 residues. V gave up 4 bases and J gave up 2 bases, with 14 bases separating them.

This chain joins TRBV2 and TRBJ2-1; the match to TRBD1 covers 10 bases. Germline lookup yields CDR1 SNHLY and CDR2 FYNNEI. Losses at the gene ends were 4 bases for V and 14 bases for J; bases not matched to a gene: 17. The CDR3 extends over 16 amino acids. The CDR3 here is CASSAGTGAPLNGEFF. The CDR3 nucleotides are TGTGCCAGCAGTGCCGGGACAGGGGCCCCCCTCAACGGAGAGTTCTTC.

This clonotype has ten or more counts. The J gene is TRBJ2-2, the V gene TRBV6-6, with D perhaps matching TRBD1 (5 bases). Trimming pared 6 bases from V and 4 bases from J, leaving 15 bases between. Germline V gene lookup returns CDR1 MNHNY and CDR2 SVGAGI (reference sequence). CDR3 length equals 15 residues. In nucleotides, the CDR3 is TGTGCCAGCAGATACATTCAAGGGGCCACCGGGGAGCTGTTTTTT. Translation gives CASRYIQGATGELFF.

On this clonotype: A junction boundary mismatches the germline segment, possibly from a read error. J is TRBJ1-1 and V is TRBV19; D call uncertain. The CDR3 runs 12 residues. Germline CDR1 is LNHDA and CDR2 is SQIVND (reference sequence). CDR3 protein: CVSRPLGGEAFF. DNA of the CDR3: TGTGTCAGTAGACCTCTCGGCGGAGAAGCTTTCTTT.

CDR3 DNA: TGTGCCAGCAGTTACTCTGTAAGGCAGGGGCCCGAGCTGTTTTTT. Protein sequence: CASSYSVRQGPELFF. The chain joins TRBV6-5 to TRBJ2-2; tentatively, D is TRBD1 (6 bases). CDR3 length: 15 amino acids. Germline V gene lookup returns CDR1 MNHEY and CDR2 SVGAGI. Trimming cost V 0 bases and J 11 bases, with 16 bases left between them.

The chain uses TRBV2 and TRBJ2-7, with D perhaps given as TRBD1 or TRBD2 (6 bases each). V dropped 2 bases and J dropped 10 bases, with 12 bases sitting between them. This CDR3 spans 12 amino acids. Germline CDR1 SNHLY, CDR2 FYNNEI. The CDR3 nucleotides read TGTGCCAGCAGTGAACGGGGGCGCGAACAGTACGTC. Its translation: CASSERGREQYV.

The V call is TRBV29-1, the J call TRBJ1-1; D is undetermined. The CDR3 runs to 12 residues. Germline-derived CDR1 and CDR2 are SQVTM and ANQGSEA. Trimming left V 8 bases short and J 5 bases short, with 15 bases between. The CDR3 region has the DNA TGCAGCCTCAAGGCTGGAGGGACTGAAGCTTTCTTT. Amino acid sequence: CSLKAGGTEAFF.

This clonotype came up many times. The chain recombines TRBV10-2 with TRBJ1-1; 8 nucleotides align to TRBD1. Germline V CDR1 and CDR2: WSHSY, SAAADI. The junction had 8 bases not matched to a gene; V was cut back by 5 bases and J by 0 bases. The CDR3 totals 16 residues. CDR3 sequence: CASSPGQGKMNTEAFF. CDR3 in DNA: TGCGCCAGCAGTCCAGGACAGGGTAAAATGAACACTGAAGCTTTCTTT.